This T cell receptor beta chain emerged from a study of lymphopenia after photon versus proton radiotherapy. Notes on the study in general: Post-nadir TCR diversity decline inversely tracked overall survival among those who died. After lymphocyte nadir, photon-treated repertoires showed oligoclonal expansion, especially CD8+ Temra. Authors raise, but do not show, better survival with proton therapy.

Germline CDR1 and CDR2: MNHEY and SMNVEV (reference sequence). V lost 3 bases and J lost 2, with 2 bases in between. This CDR3 contains 13 residues. Of note for this clone: Its specificity is not known.

The assay was immunoSEQ multiplex PCR, and TCRdb's table has in-frame clones only and misses some. Counted here are roughly 30,000 clones, about 83% occurring once; the ten biggest clones make up around 50%. V and J are TRBV27 and TRBJ2-6; D unresolved. This sample comprised peripheral blood, obtained from a patient treated with proton-based radiotherapy. The sequence came from a woman aged 55-69 years with cholangiocarcinoma. Some clones in this sample may be carry-over from other donors' samples. The CDR3 DNA sequence: TGTGCCAGCAGTTTTCCTGGGGCCAACGTCCTGACTTTC. This codes for CASSFPGANVLTF.